This note documents a single T cell receptor beta chain sequence. The target antigen is unknown. The data were obtained in a study of shared clonotypes between healthy human individuals. Findings and caveats of the study: Clonotype sharing among donors was thought likely to change with sequencing depth. Incomplete sequencing of sorted subsets was indicated by rarefaction despite large depth.

This table comes from immunoSEQ multiplex PCR, and its TCRdb copy is limited to in-frame clones, with some not included. This sample has about 1 million clones, with roughly 75% found just once. With 4 bases clipped from V and 6 bases from J, the junction kept 11 bases outside the gene matches. The CDR3 is 16 amino acids. The germline V gene has CDR1 MNHEY and CDR2 SVGAGI. Source material: memory CD4+ T cells sorted from blood. Subset given: CD45RA-negative fraction. The rearrangement links TRBV6-5 to TRBJ2-1; TRBD2 matches at 8 bases. This clonotype was obtained from a man aged 18-30 years in good health. CDR3 amino acids: CASSSPGLGAVNEQFF. CDR3 sequence (DNA): TGTGCCAGCAGTTCTCCGGGACTAGGGGCCGTCAATGAGCAGTTCTTC.